This TCR beta chain was observed in a study of shared clonotypes between healthy human individuals. General study findings and limits: Relative to clonotypes present in all four donors, those not shared had lower generation probabilities. Large depth notwithstanding, sorted-subset sequencing proved incomplete by rarefaction.

To note about this clone: What it binds is unknown.

The authors split each subset's genomic DNA evenly across several immunoSEQ plates. Produced via immunoSEQ multiplex PCR; TCRdb's table is partial and in-frame only. The table includes around 560,000 clones, around 95% detected once. Naive CD8 populations comprised CD45RO-negative cells positively selected for CCR7, excluding terminally differentiated effector memory CD45RA+ cells. The CDR3 consists of 18 residues. Trimming at V came to 5 bases and at J to 3 bases, leaving 14 bases not matched to a gene. CDR1 and CDR2 from the germline V gene are MNHEY and SMNVEV (reference sequence). The chain carries TRBV27 and TRBJ2-2, with TRBD1 identical over 8 bases. The receptor was derived from a woman aged 25 to 39 in good health. Specimen: naive CD8+ T cells sorted from blood. The CDR3 is CASSQTDPGQEDTGELFF. CDR3 sequence (DNA): TGTGCCAGCAGTCAAACCGATCCGGGACAGGAAGACACCGGGGAGCTGTTTTTT.